This is a list of T cell receptor beta chains from one sample in a study of T cell responses to AZD1222 COVID-19 vaccine. Profiling relied on immunoSEQ multiplex PCR, and the TCRdb table lists in-frame clones only, not all of them. The top ten clones hold approximately 20% of a sample with 150,000 or so clones, 90% of them seen once. This material consisted of peripheral blood, taken on day 0 of AZD1222 vaccination. The receptors shown here come from an adult in good health. The CDR3 runs from the conserved cysteine through the conserved F or W. A D gene is named only where the DNA matches it firmly. Clone size is not always given. Where it is, it says once, few, many or a class for expanded clones.

CDR3nt: TGTGCCAGCAGCGTAGAGGGGGGCGGGATGAGCACAGATACGCAGTATTTT
CDR3aa: CASSVEGGGMSTDTQYF
v_gene: TRBV9
j_gene: TRBJ2-3
abundance: once
len: 17
d_gene: .

CDR3nt: TGTGCCAGTAGCCGAGGGACAGGGGGAATCGAAAAACTGTTTTTT
CDR3aa: CASSRGTGGIEKLFF
v_gene: TRBV7-8
j_gene: TRBJ1-4
abundance: .
len: 15
d_gene: TRBD1

CDR3nt: TGTGCCAGCTCATCCCGGGACCTCAATCAGCCCCAGCATTTT
CDR3aa: CASSSRDLNQPQHF
v_gene: TRBV18
j_gene: TRBJ1-5
abundance: .
len: 14
d_gene: .

CDR3nt: TGCAGGACAGGGGCTTTGAACACTGAAGCTTTCTTT
CDR3aa: CRTGALNTEAFF
v_gene: TRBV28
j_gene: TRBJ1-1
abundance: .
len: 12
d_gene: TRBD1

CDR3nt: TGTGCCAGCAGTAGAGGGACTAGCGGGAGGGATGAGCAGTTCTTC
CDR3aa: CASSRGTSGRDEQFF
v_gene: TRBV6-5
j_gene: TRBJ2-1
abundance: .
len: 15
d_gene: TRBD2

CDR3nt: TGTGCCAGCAGACTCTCCTACGAGCAGTACTTC
CDR3aa: CASRLSYEQYF
v_gene: TRBV3-1/TRBV3-2
j_gene: TRBJ2-7
abundance: .
len: 11
d_gene: .

CDR3nt: TGTGCCAGCAGCCAAGTTAGTGGGAGCTACACCTTC
CDR3aa: CASSQVSGSYTF
v_gene: TRBV14
j_gene: TRBJ1-2
abundance: .
len: 12
d_gene: .

CDR3nt: TGTGCCAGCACCCAAGCAGGGGGGAGAGAAAACATTCAGTACTTC
CDR3aa: CASTQAGGRENIQYF
v_gene: TRBV28
j_gene: TRBJ2-4
abundance: .
len: 15
d_gene: .

CDR3nt: TGCGCCAGCAGTCCTGGGTGGGATGAAGCTTTCTTT
CDR3aa: CASSPGWDEAFF
v_gene: TRBV10-2
j_gene: TRBJ1-1
abundance: .
len: 12
d_gene: .

CDR3nt: TGCGCCAGCAGCTTGGCCAAGGACAGATTGAACACTGAAGCTTTCTTT
CDR3aa: CASSLAKDRLNTEAFF
v_gene: TRBV5-1
j_gene: TRBJ1-1
abundance: .
len: 16
d_gene: .

CDR3nt: TGTGCCAGCTCACCACCGTCGTTCTCTGGAAACACCATATATTTT
CDR3aa: CASSPPSFSGNTIYF
v_gene: TRBV18
j_gene: TRBJ1-3
abundance: .
len: 15
d_gene: .

CDR3nt: TGTGCCAGCTCACATAACAGGGAGTATCAGCCCCAGCATTTT
CDR3aa: CASSHNREYQPQHF
v_gene: TRBV18
j_gene: TRBJ1-5
abundance: .
len: 14
d_gene: .

CDR3nt: TGTGCCAGCTCACACGGAGACTCTGGAAACACCATATATTTT
CDR3aa: CASSHGDSGNTIYF
v_gene: TRBV18
j_gene: TRBJ1-3
abundance: few
len: 14
d_gene: .

CDR3nt: TGCGCCACCCGCGGGGAGGTAGCGGGGCCTGGGGGAGAGACCCAGTACTTC
CDR3aa: CATRGEVAGPGGETQYF
v_gene: TRBV4-1
j_gene: TRBJ2-5
abundance: .
len: 17
d_gene: TRBD2

CDR3nt: TGTGCCAGCAGCTCCTCGACAGGATTCTCCTACGAGCAGTACTTC
CDR3aa: CASSSSTGFSYEQYF
v_gene: TRBV7-2
j_gene: TRBJ2-7
abundance: .
len: 15
d_gene: .

CDR3nt: TGTGCCAGCAGCCGGGACAGCCGAAATGAGCAGTTCTTC
CDR3aa: CASSRDSRNEQFF
v_gene: TRBV3-1/TRBV3-2
j_gene: TRBJ2-1
abundance: .
len: 13
d_gene: TRBD1

CDR3nt: TGTGCCGCTGGGAGCGGGGTTGAGCAGCCCCAGCATTTT
CDR3aa: CAAGSGVEQPQHF
v_gene: TRBV24-1
j_gene: TRBJ1-5
abundance: .
len: 13
d_gene: .

CDR3nt: TGTGCCAGCAGCCTAAGAGGGGAGGGGGCCAACGTCCTGACTTTC
CDR3aa: CASSLRGEGANVLTF
v_gene: TRBV28
j_gene: TRBJ2-6
abundance: .
len: 15
d_gene: .

CDR3nt: TGTGCCAGCACCGGGACAGCCTATGGCTACACCTTC
CDR3aa: CASTGTAYGYTF
v_gene: TRBV2
j_gene: TRBJ1-2
abundance: once
len: 12
d_gene: TRBD1

CDR3nt: TGTGCCAGCAGACACAGGGCCGTGAACACTGAAGCTTTCTTT
CDR3aa: CASRHRAVNTEAFF
v_gene: TRBV6-5
j_gene: TRBJ1-1
abundance: .
len: 14
d_gene: .

CDR3nt: TGCGCCAGCAGGGAGCAGACTGGGACAGAGCAGTTCTTC
CDR3aa: CASREQTGTEQFF
v_gene: TRBV10-1
j_gene: TRBJ2-1
abundance: .
len: 13
d_gene: .

CDR3nt: TGTGCCACCGAACATTGGGACAGGGCCTATGGCTACACCTTC
CDR3aa: CATEHWDRAYGYTF
v_gene: TRBV15
j_gene: TRBJ1-2
abundance: .
len: 14
d_gene: TRBD1

CDR3nt: TGTGCCAGCAGCCCTGACAGGGGGGGCGAGCAGTACTTC
CDR3aa: CASSPDRGGEQYF
v_gene: TRBV9
j_gene: TRBJ2-7
abundance: .
len: 13
d_gene: TRBD1

CDR3nt: TGTGCCAGTAGTACGGCCGGGAGGTCCCAAGAGACCCAGTACTTC
CDR3aa: CASSTAGRSQETQYF
v_gene: TRBV19
j_gene: TRBJ2-5
abundance: once
len: 15
d_gene: TRBD2

CDR3nt: TGCGCCAGCAGCTGGACAGGGACCAGCTACGAGCAGTACTTC
CDR3aa: CASSWTGTSYEQYF
v_gene: TRBV5-1
j_gene: TRBJ2-7
abundance: once
len: 14
d_gene: TRBD1

CDR3nt: TGTGCCAGCGCCCCCAAAAGGTTAGATACGCAGTATTTT
CDR3aa: CASAPKRLDTQYF
v_gene: TRBV6-4
j_gene: TRBJ2-3
abundance: .
len: 13
d_gene: .

CDR3nt: TGTGCCAGCAGCTTAGGTCGGGGACCTGGCTACACCTTC
CDR3aa: CASSLGRGPGYTF
v_gene: TRBV7-2
j_gene: TRBJ1-2
abundance: .
len: 13
d_gene: .

CDR3nt: TGTGCCAGCAGTTTATTGGCGTCTGGAGCATACGAGCAGTACTTC
CDR3aa: CASSLLASGAYEQYF
v_gene: TRBV27
j_gene: TRBJ2-7
abundance: .
len: 15
d_gene: .

CDR3nt: TGTGCCAGCAAGCCCGGGACAGGGGCGACCTATGGCTACACCTTC
CDR3aa: CASKPGTGATYGYTF
v_gene: TRBV2
j_gene: TRBJ1-2
abundance: .
len: 15
d_gene: TRBD1

CDR3nt: TGTGCCAGCAGCACGACTCCCGCAGGGGCGGAGGGCTACACCTTC
CDR3aa: CASSTTPAGAEGYTF
v_gene: TRBV11-2
j_gene: TRBJ1-2
abundance: .
len: 15
d_gene: .

CDR3nt: TGCAGCGTTGGGGGCAGGGCCCAAGAGACCCAGTACTTC
CDR3aa: CSVGGRAQETQYF
v_gene: TRBV29-1
j_gene: TRBJ2-5
abundance: .
len: 13
d_gene: .

CDR3nt: TGTGCCAGCAGTGCCCCCCTACATGGCTACACCTTC
CDR3aa: CASSAPLHGYTF
v_gene: TRBV25-1
j_gene: TRBJ1-2
abundance: .
len: 12
d_gene: .

CDR3nt: TGCAGCGTTGAACTTCTTGGGGGCCCCTACAATGAGCAGTTCTTC
CDR3aa: CSVELLGGPYNEQFF
v_gene: TRBV29-1
j_gene: TRBJ2-1
abundance: .
len: 15
d_gene: .

CDR3nt: TGCAGTGCTAGTGTCGGGGGGGCTGGCACAGATACGCAGTATTTT
CDR3aa: CSASVGGAGTDTQYF
v_gene: TRBV20-1
j_gene: TRBJ2-3
abundance: once
len: 15
d_gene: TRBD2

CDR3nt: TGTGCCAGCAGCGTGAGGACAGGCGAGACCCAGTACTTC
CDR3aa: CASSVRTGETQYF
v_gene: TRBV9
j_gene: TRBJ2-5
abundance: .
len: 13
d_gene: TRBD1

CDR3nt: TGTGCCAGCAGTGAATCTGAAAGGGGGCGGACCGGGGAGCTGTTTTTT
CDR3aa: CASSESERGRTGELFF
v_gene: TRBV2
j_gene: TRBJ2-2
abundance: .
len: 16
d_gene: TRBD1

CDR3nt: TGTGCCAGCAGCTTATCTACCCCCTACTATAATTCACCCCTCCACTTT
CDR3aa: CASSLSTPYYNSPLHF
v_gene: TRBV11-2
j_gene: TRBJ1-6
abundance: .
len: 16
d_gene: .

CDR3nt: TGTGCCAGCAGTGGGGAAGGGGCCGGGAGCAATCAGCCCCAGCATTTT
CDR3aa: CASSGEGAGSNQPQHF
v_gene: TRBV2
j_gene: TRBJ1-5
abundance: .
len: 16
d_gene: .

CDR3nt: TGTGCCAGCAGCCCCACGGACAGCGCTAACTATGGCTACACCTTC
CDR3aa: CASSPTDSANYGYTF
v_gene: TRBV9
j_gene: TRBJ1-2
abundance: .
len: 15
d_gene: .

CDR3nt: TGTGCCAGTAGCAAGAGACAAGAGACCCAGTACTTC
CDR3aa: CASSKRQETQYF
v_gene: TRBV19
j_gene: TRBJ2-5
abundance: .
len: 12
d_gene: .

CDR3nt: TGTGCCAGCAGCCTCTCAGCGTTCTCCTACGAGCAGTACTTC
CDR3aa: CASSLSAFSYEQYF
v_gene: TRBV7-3
j_gene: TRBJ2-7
abundance: once
len: 14
d_gene: .

CDR3nt: TGTGCCAGCAGCTTGAAATCGCAGGATCCCTATGGCTACACCTTC
CDR3aa: CASSLKSQDPYGYTF
v_gene: TRBV5-4
j_gene: TRBJ1-2
abundance: .
len: 15
d_gene: .

CDR3nt: TGTGCCAGCAGACAGGGGAAAAATGAGCAGTTCTTC
CDR3aa: CASRQGKNEQFF
v_gene: TRBV2
j_gene: TRBJ2-1
abundance: .
len: 12
d_gene: TRBD1

CDR3nt: TGCGCCAGCAGCCAAGACGGACAGGCGAATGAGCAGTTCTTC
CDR3aa: CASSQDGQANEQFF
v_gene: TRBV4-3
j_gene: TRBJ2-1
abundance: .
len: 14
d_gene: TRBD1

CDR3nt: TGTGCCAGCAGCTTATCTCTAAGGGGGCGGGGAAATGAAAAACTGTTTTTT
CDR3aa: CASSLSLRGRGNEKLFF
v_gene: TRBV7-8
j_gene: TRBJ1-4
abundance: .
len: 17
d_gene: TRBD1

CDR3nt: TGTGCCAGCAGTCTCTACCAGCCCACAGATACGCAGTATTTT
CDR3aa: CASSLYQPTDTQYF
v_gene: TRBV6-5
j_gene: TRBJ2-3
abundance: .
len: 14
d_gene: .

CDR3nt: TGTGCCAGCAGTGCGACCAGGGGGTCTCGTGGAAACACCATATATTTT
CDR3aa: CASSATRGSRGNTIYF
v_gene: TRBV27
j_gene: TRBJ1-3
abundance: once
len: 16
d_gene: TRBD1

CDR3nt: TGTGCCAGCAGCCAAACGTACAGGGGCAACTATGGCTACACCTTC
CDR3aa: CASSQTYRGNYGYTF
v_gene: TRBV14
j_gene: TRBJ1-2
abundance: .
len: 15
d_gene: TRBD1

CDR3nt: TGCGCCAGCAGCTTGGCAGCCAGCTTTATGAACACTGAAGCTTTCTTT
CDR3aa: CASSLAASFMNTEAFF
v_gene: TRBV5-1
j_gene: TRBJ1-1
abundance: .
len: 16
d_gene: .

CDR3nt: TGCAGCGTCCAGGGTTCCGAGCGGGGCTACACCTTC
CDR3aa: CSVQGSERGYTF
v_gene: TRBV29-1
j_gene: TRBJ1-2
abundance: .
len: 12
d_gene: .

CDR3nt: TGCAGCGTTGGGACGCGGTCGGATCAGCCCCAGCATTTT
CDR3aa: CSVGTRSDQPQHF
v_gene: TRBV29-1
j_gene: TRBJ1-5
abundance: .
len: 13
d_gene: .

CDR3nt: TGTGCCAGCAGGCGCCTCCAGGAGGGTAATGAAAAACTGTTTTTT
CDR3aa: CASRRLQEGNEKLFF
v_gene: TRBV27
j_gene: TRBJ1-4
abundance: .
len: 15
d_gene: .

CDR3nt: TGTGCCAGCAGGCGGGGCCCAGGAGATACGCAGTATTTT
CDR3aa: CASRRGPGDTQYF
v_gene: TRBV2
j_gene: TRBJ2-3
abundance: .
len: 13
d_gene: .

CDR3nt: TGTGCCAGCAGCATCAGAAGGGAGACCCAGTACTTC
CDR3aa: CASSIRRETQYF
v_gene: TRBV5-6
j_gene: TRBJ2-5
abundance: few
len: 12
d_gene: .